What follows are 10 T cell receptor beta chains derived from one specimen sequenced in a study of human T cells and chemical hapten exposure. The time point denotes: pre-sensitization, week 0. Treatment meaning: therapeutic diphenylcyclopropenone sensitization with weekly scalp DPC. TCRdb analysed the RACE reads with MiXCR anew, one entry per CDR3 protein. Among about 260,000 distinct CDR3 sequences listed, around 9.3% were seen once. Sequencing was performed on whole blood, taken in connection with sensitization to the hapten diphenylcyclopropenone (DPC). These receptors were collected from a woman between 35 and 50 years old with alopecia areata. Some clones in this sample may be carry-over from other donors' samples.

This clonotype was detected only a few times. The chain joins TRBV7-8 to TRBJ2-5; D not certain. Trimming removed 4 bases at V and 5 bases at J, with 11 bases between. The germline V gene has CDR1 SGHVS and CDR2 FQNEAQ. The length of the CDR3 is 13 residues. CDR3 protein: CASSSGFRETQYF. The CDR3 nucleotides are TGTGCCAGCAGCTCCGGCTTTAGGGAGACCCAGTACTTC.

This clonotype was picked up a small number of times. This chain joins TRBV7-2 and TRBJ1-1; D call uncertain. The germline CDR1 and CDR2 sequences are SGHTA and FQGNSA. V was pared by 2 bases and J by 1 base, with 5 bases between. The CDR3 consists of 13 residues. CDR3 sequence reads: CASSLFENTEAFF. In DNA, the CDR3 is TGTGCCAGCAGCTTATTTGAGAACACTGAAGCTTTCTTT.

This clonotype was seen only a few times. The rearrangement links TRBV27 to TRBJ1-3; D is undetermined. CDR1 and CDR2 (germline): MNHEY, SMNVEV (reference sequence). The CDR3 runs 12 residues. Trimming removed 7 bases at V and 2 bases at J, with 6 bases between. This chain's CDR3 is CASNPPGNTIYF. For the CDR3, the DNA is TGTGCCAGCAACCCCCCTGGAAACACCATATATTTT.

The chain recombines TRBV7-2 with TRBJ2-3; 10 nucleotides align to TRBD2. Germline lookup yields CDR1 SGHTA and CDR2 FQGNSA. V lost 4 bases, J lost 4 bases, and 5 bases stayed unmatched. The length of the CDR3 is 15 residues. The CDR3 nucleotides read TGTGCCAGCAGCTCTGTAGCGGGAGGCGCAGATACGCAGTATTTT. Its translation is CASSSVAGGADTQYF.

This clonotype was counted at least ten times. The CDR3 sequence: CASSFGQGIFYEQYF. CDR3 bases: TGTGCCAGCAGCTTCGGACAGGGGATATTCTACGAGCAGTACTTC. The chain employs TRBV7-6 and TRBJ2-7; 9 bases are a match to TRBD1. The J segment lost 3 bases and the V segment lost 3 bases, leaving 6 bases of the junction unmatched. The CDR3 consists of 15 residues. The germline V gene encodes CDR1 SGHVS and CDR2 FNYEAQ.

In its sample, this clonotype was seen a few times. The chain links TRBV7-9 to TRBJ2-3; TRBD2 might be the D (6 bases). This CDR3 is 16 amino acids long. V lost 5 bases, J lost 2 bases, and 17 bases lay in between. Germline V gene lookup returns CDR1 SEHNR and CDR2 FQNEAQ (reference sequence). In DNA, the CDR3 is TGTGCCAGCAGCCCACGGAGGGCAGAGCCCACAGATACGCAGTATTTT. This sequence encodes CASSPRRAEPTDTQYF.

This clonotype was seen many times. The chain carries TRBV6-1 and TRBJ1-6; D is perhaps TRBD1 (6 bases). The CDR3 totals 18 residues. V was trimmed by 8 bases and J by 0 bases, leaving 20 bases between them. The germline V gene encodes CDR1 MNHNS and CDR2 SASEGT. CDR3 sequence reads: CASQLETGPSSYNSPLHF. The DNA for the CDR3 is TGTGCCAGCCAACTAGAGACAGGACCGAGCTCCTATAATTCACCCCTCCACTTT.

This rearrangement joins TRBV5-1 to TRBJ1-2; D gene uncertain. This CDR3 is built from 15 residues. V was cut by 0 bases and J by 0 bases, with 9 bases left in between. Germline CDR1 and CDR2: SGHRS and YFSETQ. In DNA form, the CDR3 reads TGCGCCAGCAGCTTGGTATCCAGCTCTAACTATGGCTACACCTTC. Its protein is CASSLVSSSNYGYTF. The full variable domain, completed using reference TRBV5-1 and TRBJ1-2, is KAGVTQTPRYLIKTRGQQVTLSCSPISGHRSVSWYQQTPGQGLQFLFEYFSETQRNKGNFPGRFSGRQFSNSRSEMNVSTLELGDSALYLCASSLVSSSNYGYTFGSGTRLTVV.

This clonotype was counted a few times. This sequence joins TRBV4-3 and TRBJ2-7; D not certain. Germline values: CDR1 LGHNA, CDR2 YSLEER. The V gene lost 0 bases and the J gene lost 6 bases, with 15 bases spanning the gap. The CDR3 length is 15 residues. The CDR3 DNA reads as TGCGCCAGCAGCCAAGATTGGACCACCATTCTCGAGCAGTACTTC. As protein: CASSQDWTTILEQYF.

The chain carries TRBV6-5 and TRBJ2-7, with TRBD2 identical over 7 bases. The ends lost 2 bases at V and 2 bases at J; junction bases unmatched: 6. Germline V gene data show CDR1 as MNHEY and CDR2 as SVGAGI. This CDR3 is built from 15 residues. The CDR3 loop reads CASSYQGGPAYEQYF. As DNA, the CDR3 is TGTGCCAGCAGTTACCAGGGAGGGCCGGCCTACGAGCAGTACTTC.